This entry lists 5 T cell receptor beta chains sequenced from one sample in a study of blood T cell repertoires in COVID-19. Data came from immunoSEQ multiplex PCR; TCRdb stores just in-frame clones and leaves some out. The table includes roughly 340,000 clones, 70% to 90% detected once. Material for sequencing was PBMCs or T cells enriched from blood (not recorded which). All receptors come from a man aged 35-49 years in a cohort exposed to, infected with or recovered from COVID-19 (not recorded which).

V is TRBV27 and J is TRBJ2-5; 7 bases are shared with TRBD1. This CDR3 is 15 amino acids long. The V gene end was trimmed by 6 bases and the J gene end by 1 base; junction bases not matched to a gene: 8. The germline CDR1 and CDR2 sequences are MNHEY and SMNVEV (reference sequence). The DNA for the CDR3 is TGTGCCAGCAGCCAACAGGGACAGCGCCAAGAGACCCAGTACTTC. Its protein is CASSQQGQRQETQYF.

This clone was picked up one time. This CDR3 reads CASSSIDRGLVRPQHF. In DNA form, the CDR3 reads TGTGCCAGTAGTTCCATAGACAGGGGCCTCGTCCGGCCCCAGCATTTT. V and J are TRBV19 and TRBJ1-5, with 8 bases matching TRBD1. V was clipped by 5 bases and J by 9 bases; unmatched bases: 15. This CDR3 is built from 16 residues. Germline CDR1 LNHDA, CDR2 SQIVND (reference sequence). The whole variable domain, filled in from reference TRBV19 and TRBJ1-5, reads DGGITQSPKYLFRKEGQNVTLSCEQNLNHDAMYWYRQDPGQGLRLIYYSQIVNDFQKGDIAEGYSVSREKKESFPLTVTSAQKNPTAFYLCASSSIDRGLVRPQHFGDGTRLSIL.

The rearrangement links TRBV11-2 to TRBJ2-5; tentatively, D is TRBD2 (6 bases). With 2 bases removed from V and 1 base from J, the gap between germline ends came to 14 bases. The CDR3 has 16 amino acids. The germline V gene encodes CDR1 SGHAT and CDR2 FQNNGV. CDR3 amino acids: CASSLFASAVQETQYF. The CDR3 DNA is TGTGCCAGCAGCTTATTTGCTAGCGCAGTCCAAGAGACCCAGTACTTC.

This chain joins TRBV5-4 and TRBJ2-3, with D possibly being TRBD2 (6 bases). Trimming took 0 bases from V and 2 from J, leaving 10 bases between them. Germline lookup yields CDR1 SGHNT and CDR2 YYREEE (reference sequence). The CDR3 is 15 residues long. In nucleotides, the CDR3 is TGTGCCAGCAGCTTGGCGTCGGGAGTCACAGATACGCAGTATTTT. Translating it yields CASSLASGVTDTQYF.

In its sample, this clone was seen a few times. The genes are TRBV19 and TRBJ1-3; 9 bases fit TRBD1. V dropped 4 bases and J dropped 5; count of bases not matched to a gene: 3. This CDR3 is 14 amino acids long. CDR1 is LNHDA, CDR2 SQIVND, per germline (reference sequence). The CDR3 reads CASSTTGGRNTIYF. CDR3 nucleotides: TGTGCCAGTAGTACGACAGGGGGTCGAAACACCATATATTTT.